Here is one T cell receptor (beta chain) with its context. Its antigen is as yet unknown. This record comes from a study of T cells after yellow fever vaccination. Study-wide points: Post-booster samples contained most primary-vaccination clones (about 95% CD4, about 85% CD8).

UMIs were added to TCR cDNA along with a universal primer site when it was made by 5'RACE template switching. TCRdb independently ran MiXCR on the 5' RACE reads; one entry per CDR3 protein. The repertoire holds around 340,000 distinct CDR3 sequences, with roughly 9.4% as singletons. Unmatched junction bases numbered 4, after V lost 4 bases and J lost 2 bases. The V gene's germline CDR1 is SGHRS and CDR2 YFSETQ. The CDR3 loop spans 15 amino acids. Specimen: PBMCs, collected on the day of the first yellow fever vaccination. The rearrangement links TRBV5-1 to TRBJ2-5; 11 bases fit TRBD2. This clonotype was obtained from a man aged 18 to 30 who received the YFV17D yellow fever vaccine. The CDR3: CASSISGGAQETQYF. Written as DNA, the CDR3 is TGCGCCAGCAGCATTAGCGGGGGGGCGCAAGAGACCCAGTACTTC.